A single sample is the source of the 23 T cell receptor beta chains below, sequenced in a study of T-cell reconstitution after alpha-beta-depleted transplantation in children (dated by TCRdb to the mid-2010s). Receptor libraries were prepared by PCR. Sequenced using an Illumina HiSeq 2500. To normalize quantification of the TCRbeta repertoire, the TCR libraries were built with molecular barcoding that relied on unique molecular identifiers. The raw public data were reprocessed by TCRdb itself: fastp quality trimming at Q25, MiXCR clonotype calling, in-frame beta chains only. One record per CDR3 amino acid sequence lists the most common genes and DNA. Recorded for this sample are around 800,000 distinct CDR3 sequences; roughly 15% of them occurred a single time. The ten largest make up roughly 5% of the sample. The treatment or condition label, read with the paper, signifies: allogeneic hematopoietic cell transplantation with graft depleted of TCRalphabeta T cells and CD19 B cells.

This material consisted of PBMCs, mostly from graft donor cells, taken 360 days after TCRalphabeta/CD19-depleted stem cell transplant. These receptors originate from a male patient between 5 and 17 years old who had a stem cell transplant for acute lymphoblastic leukemia, so the T cells may come from the graft donor.

This clonotype appeared many times. The gene calls are TRBV24-1 and TRBJ2-1; TRBD1 matches at 7 bases. The CDR3 has 15 amino acids. In germline, CDR1 is KGHDR, CDR2 SFDVKD. V shed 4 bases, J shed 1 base, and the junction held 3 bases outside the gene matches. The CDR3 region is CATSEGGWSYNEQFF. The CDR3 nucleotides are TGTGCCACCAGTGAAGGGGGCTGGTCCTACAATGAGCAGTTCTTC.

This clonotype has a handful of counts. The chain links TRBV20-1 to TRBJ1-2, with D unclear. The CDR3 spans 13 residues. The germline V and J ends were trimmed by 0 bases and 8 bases, with 13 bases remaining between them. CDR1 DFQATT and CDR2 SNEGSKA come from the germline V gene (reference sequence). The DNA for the CDR3 is TGCAGTGCTAGAGACCCGGCCTATTTAGGCTACACCTTC. Residues: CSARDPAYLGYTF.

The chain links TRBV29-1 to TRBJ2-2, with D tentatively TRBD2 (8 bases). Per the germline V gene, CDR1 is SQVTM and CDR2 is ANQGSEA. This CDR3 region has 18 residues. The V and J ends lost 7 bases and 7 bases respectively, with 31 bases between them. In DNA, the CDR3 is TGCAGCGCTACGGGACAGAAGGGACTAGGACTTGGAAACGGGGAGCTGTTTTTT. Translating gives CSATGQKGLGLGNGELFF.

This clonotype occurred once. V gene TRBV2 combines with J gene TRBJ1-5; maybe TRBD1 (6 bases). Germline CDR1 reads SNHLY; CDR2 reads FYNNEI. The CDR3 consists of 14 residues. V lost 5 bases and J lost 5, with 13 bases in between. CDR3 in amino acids: CASSILGADQPQHF. DNA for the CDR3: TGTGCCAGCAGTATTCTGGGGGCAGATCAGCCCCAGCATTTT. Together with reference TRBV2 and TRBJ1-5, the CDR3 gives the full variable domain: EPEVTQTPSHQVTQMGQEVILRCVPISNHLYFYWYRQILGQKVEFLVSFYNNEISEKSEIFDDQFSVERPDGSNFTLKIRSTKLEDSAMYFCASSILGADQPQHFGDGTRLSIL.

This clonotype was counted only a few times. V is TRBV7-9 and J is TRBJ2-7; TRBD2 agrees at 12 bases. J gave up 4 bases and V 5 bases, and 6 bases lay outside the gene matches. The CDR3 runs to 15 residues. The germline V gene has CDR1 SEHNR and CDR2 FQNEAQ (reference sequence). CDR3 coding DNA: TGTGCCAGCAGCGTTACGCTAGCGGGAGGGTACGAGCAGTACTTC. The encoded protein is CASSVTLAGGYEQYF. Full variable domain (remainder filled in from reference TRBV7-9 and TRBJ2-7): DTGVSQNPRHKITKRGQNVTFRCDPISEHNRLYWYRQTLGQGPEFLTYFQNEAQLEKSRLLSDRFSAERPKGSFSTLEIQRTEQGDSAMYLCASSVTLAGGYEQYFGPGTRLTVT.

The chain carries TRBV18 and TRBJ2-5, with TRBD2 as a possible D gene (5 bases). CDR1 and CDR2 (germline): KGHSH, LQKENI. Trimming cost V 3 bases and J 5 bases, with 16 bases left between them. The CDR3 loop spans 15 amino acids. The DNA for the CDR3 is TGTGCCAGCTCACCGTTTGAGGGAGCCAGGGAGACCCAGTACTTC. It is translated as CASSPFEGARETQYF.

This rearrangement joins TRBV7-9 to TRBJ2-5; 10 bases line up with TRBD2. J lost 1 base, V lost 8 bases, and 13 bases had no gene match. The germline CDR1 and CDR2 sequences are SEHNR and FQNEAQ (reference sequence). CDR3 length: 17 amino acids. The CDR3 sequence is CASSPVRSGRVQETQYF. The CDR3 coding sequence is TGTGCCAGCTCTCCCGTTCGCAGCGGGAGGGTCCAAGAGACCCAGTACTTC.

This clonotype came up a few times. The chain uses TRBV29-1 and TRBJ2-3; 10 bases are shared with TRBD2. Germline loops: CDR1 SQVTM, CDR2 ANQGSEA. J lost 0 bases, V lost 7 bases, and 10 bases had no gene match. CDR3 length: 16 amino acids. The CDR3 here is CSGGSGRAPSTDTQYF. The CDR3 DNA sequence: TGCAGCGGAGGGAGCGGGAGGGCCCCGAGCACAGATACGCAGTATTTT.

This clonotype was detected a few times. V usage is TRBV7-2 and J usage is TRBJ1-1; D is ambiguous. The CDR3 extends over 14 amino acids. Germline CDR1 is SGHTA and CDR2 is FQGNSA. The ends were cut back, 5 bases at V and 3 bases at J, with 13 bases in the middle. In nucleotides, the CDR3 is TGTGCCAGCAGCCTTAGGTGGTCGGACACTGAAGCTTTCTTT. Its protein product is CASSLRWSDTEAFF.

This clonotype has a count of ten or more. This sequence joins TRBV29-1 and TRBJ1-1, with 7 nucleotides matching TRBD1. Unmatched junction bases numbered 15, after V lost 7 bases and J lost 7 bases. The CDR3 length is 14 residues. Germline V gene sequence: CDR1 SQVTM, CDR2 ANQGSEA. CDR3 loop: CSGRGRGSSIEAFF. The CDR3 nucleotides read TGCAGCGGGAGGGGGCGCGGATCAAGCATTGAAGCTTTCTTT. The full variable domain, its missing parts supplied by reference TRBV29-1 and TRBJ1-1, is SAVISQKPSRDICQRGTSLTIQCQVDSQVTMMFWYRQQPGQSLTLIATANQGSEATYESGFVIDKFPISRPNLTFSTLTVSNMSPEDSSIYLCSGRGRGSSIEAFFGQGTRLTVV.

The chain employs TRBV5-1 and TRBJ1-2, with D possibly being TRBD1 (6 bases). The V end lost 0 bases, the J end lost 2 bases, and 11 bases lay between the germline ends. The CDR3 contains 15 residues. Germline CDR1 reads SGHRS; CDR2 reads YFSETQ. CDR3 region: CASSLGGLGNYGYTF. CDR3 sequence (DNA): TGCGCCAGCAGCTTGGGGGGGCTGGGGAACTATGGCTACACCTTC.

The V call is TRBV7-8, the J call TRBJ2-7; tentative D call: TRBD2 (11 bases). Per the germline V gene, CDR1 is SGHVS and CDR2 is FQNEAQ. Trimming took 0 bases from V and 3 from J, leaving 24 bases between them. CDR3 size: 19 residues. In DNA form, the CDR3 reads TGTGCCAGCAGCTTAGCGCGGACAGGGGGTCTAGCGGGAGGCTACGAGCAGTACTTC. Encoded protein: CASSLARTGGLAGGYEQYF. Supplemented by reference TRBV7-8 and TRBJ2-7, the full variable domain reads GAGVSQSPRYKVAKRGQDVALRCDPISGHVSLFWYQQALGQGPEFLTYFQNEAQLDKSGLPSDRFFAERPEGSVSTLKIQRTQQEDSAVYLCASSLARTGGLAGGYEQYFGPGTRLTVT.

A few counts support this clonotype. The chain links TRBV4-1 to TRBJ2-7; 10 nucleotides match TRBD2. CDR3 size: 16 residues. From germline, CDR1 is MGHRA and CDR2 YSYEKL. With 1 base clipped from V and 4 bases from J, the junction kept 7 bases outside the gene matches. CDR3 nucleotide sequence: TGCGCCAGCAGCCAAGTAGCTAGCGGGGGATTTTACGAGCAGTACTTC. Translated, it gives CASSQVASGGFYEQYF.

The CDR3 reads CAIMGTSAWFNNEQFF. CDR3 DNA sequence: TGTGCCATCATGGGGACTAGCGCGTGGTTTAACAATGAGCAGTTCTTC. The chain employs TRBV10-3 and TRBJ2-1, with 10 nucleotides matching TRBD2. V was clipped by 7 bases and J by 5 bases; unmatched bases: 11. The CDR3 spans 16 residues. Germline V gives CDR1 ENHRY, CDR2 SYGVKD.

This clonotype was counted a few times. This chain uses TRBV29-1 with TRBJ2-7; D is perhaps TRBD2 (5 bases). CDR1 is SQVTM and CDR2 is ANQGSEA in the germline V gene. The germline V and J ends were trimmed by 7 bases and 0 bases, with 13 bases remaining between them. The CDR3 consists of 13 residues. The CDR3 is CSAISVSSYEQYF. CDR3 nucleotides: TGCAGCGCCATTAGCGTCAGCTCCTACGAGCAGTACTTC.

This clonotype was picked up many times. This chain connects TRBV11-2 to TRBJ2-7; D uncertain. Germline assignment: CDR1 SGHAT and CDR2 FQNNGV. The CDR3 totals 11 residues. V lost 5 bases and J 3 bases, leaving 5 bases between the germline ends. CDR3 in DNA: TGTGCCAGCAGCCGATACTACGAGCAGTACTTC. This sequence encodes CASSRYYEQYF.

This clonotype was detected many times. The genes are TRBV9 and TRBJ2-5; 14 bases line up with TRBD2. After removal of 3 bases from V and 5 bases from J, the junction contained 6 bases not matched to a gene. The CDR3 extends over 16 amino acids. Germline V CDR1 and CDR2: SGDLS, YYNGEE. CDR3 protein: CASSGRLAGGLETQYF. The CDR3 DNA follows: TGTGCCAGCAGCGGCCGACTAGCGGGAGGGCTGGAGACCCAGTACTTC.

Only a few counts were recorded for this clonotype. No conserved phenylalanine or tryptophan ends this CDR3, so it is likely a read error. The DNA is left out, because the CDR3 cannot be placed on it with certainty; the CDR3 is given as TCRdb lists it. The V and J genes are TRBV21-1 and TRBJ2-1; TRBD1, the table's D call, lacks a check against the DNA. TRBV21-1 is a pseudogene locus. The CDR3 numbers 11 amino acids, ends counted. The CDR3 spells CASTVTELPVV.

This clonotype was seen repeatedly, ten times or more. DNA for the CDR3: TGCAGCGTTGAACGTCCTAGCGGGAGCTTCGGAGACAATGAGCAGTTCTTC. Its protein is CSVERPSGSFGDNEQFF. This sequence joins TRBV29-1 and TRBJ2-1; 10 nucleotides align to TRBD2. Per the germline V gene, CDR1 is SQVTM and CDR2 is ANQGSEA. V was clipped by 2 bases and J by 5 bases; unmatched bases: 12. CDR3 length: 17 residues.

This clonotype was seen more than once but under ten times. The chain is built from TRBV4-1 and TRBJ1-5; 8 bases fit TRBD1. V shed 2 bases and J 4 bases; nucleotides not matched to a gene: 1. The CDR3 has 14 residues. CDR1 is MGHRA and CDR2 is YSYEKL in the germline V gene. The CDR3 sequence: CASSQRTGNQPQHF. As DNA, the CDR3 is TGCGCCAGCAGCCAACGGACAGGGAATCAGCCCCAGCATTTT.

This clonotype occurred a few times. The V and J genes are TRBV7-8 and TRBJ1-1; D remains unclear. Germline loops: CDR1 SGHVS, CDR2 FQNEAQ. This CDR3 has 14 amino acids. The V gene lost 5 bases and the J gene lost 4 bases, with 14 bases spanning the gap. The chain's CDR3 is CASSNPDVPTEAFF. DNA of the CDR3: TGTGCCAGCAGCAACCCGGACGTACCCACTGAAGCTTTCTTT.

V gene TRBV7-9 combines with J gene TRBJ2-7, with unresolved D. This CDR3 has 14 residues. CDR1 is SEHNR and CDR2 is FQNEAQ in the germline V gene (reference sequence). Trimming shortened V by 6 bases and J by 0 bases, and 12 bases separated the two germline ends. CDR3 DNA: TGTGCCAGCAGTGTAGCCCGGGTCTCCTACGAGCAGTACTTC. Translated, it gives CASSVARVSYEQYF.

The rearrangement links TRBV20-1 to TRBJ2-7; 13 bases agree with TRBD2. Germline V gene lookup returns CDR1 DFQATT and CDR2 SNEGSKA (reference sequence). The V segment lost 7 bases and the J segment 4 bases; nucleotides outside the gene matches: 4. The CDR3 consists of 13 residues. The CDR3 protein is CSGRLAGGYEQYF. In DNA, the CDR3 is TGCAGTGGGCGACTAGCGGGAGGTTACGAGCAGTACTTC.